These 14 T cell receptor beta chains originate from one sample sequenced in a study of blood T cell repertoires in COVID-19. Here immunoSEQ multiplex PCR was the method, and the copy in TCRdb shows in-frame clones only, minus some. The data hold some 76,000 clones, with 86% observed a single time. Sequenced sample: peripheral blood. These receptors were taken from a man older than 75 in a cohort sampled during active COVID-19.

The chain combines TRBV12-3 or TRBV12-4 with TRBJ1-5; D is unclear. Trimming cost V 4 bases and J 3 bases, with 4 bases left between them. CDR3 length: 12 residues. The CDR3 loop reads CASSWPNQPQHF. In nucleotides, the CDR3 is TGTGCCAGCAGTTGGCCCAATCAGCCCCAGCATTTT.

The chain joins TRBV11-2 to TRBJ2-5; D possibly corresponds to TRBD2 (7 bases). V was clipped by 5 bases and J by 5 bases, with 18 bases between them. Germline-derived CDR1 and CDR2 are SGHAT and FQNNGV. The CDR3 sequence is 15 residues long. As DNA, the CDR3 is TGTGCCAGCAGCCTCCGGAGGGGGAGGGGTGAGACCCAGTACTTC. Translated: CASSLRRGRGETQYF. Using reference TRBV11-2 and TRBJ2-5 for the parts outside the CDR3, the full variable domain is EAGVAQSPRYKIIEKRQSVAFWCNPISGHATLYWYQQILGQGPKLLIQFQNNGVVDDSQLPKDRFSAERLKGVDSTLKIQPAKLEDSAVYLCASSLRRGRGETQYFGPGTRLLVL.

The rearrangement joins TRBV5-6 to TRBJ2-7; 9 bases are a match to TRBD2. V was clipped by 2 bases and J by 2 bases; unmatched bases: 5. The germline CDR1 and CDR2 sequences are SGHDT and YYEEEE. The CDR3 sequence is 15 residues long. The CDR3 is CASSFGSGGAYEQYV. CDR3 bases: TGTGCCAGCAGCTTCGGTAGCGGGGGAGCCTACGAGCAGTACGTC.

The chain couples TRBV21-1 to TRBJ2-7; the table gives TRBD2 as D, unverified against the DNA. TRBV21-1 is classified as a pseudogene. The CDR3 is made up of 19 amino acids. CDR3 bases: TGTGCCAGCAGCAAAGCGTGGAGCGGGGGGTCTTTACTCGGTGACGAGCAGTACGTC. This sequence encodes CASSKAWSGGSLLGDEQYV.

This clone was counted a few times. This chain joins TRBV3-1 (or the pseudogene TRBV3-2) and TRBJ1-5; possibly TRBD1 for D (5 bases). CDR1 LGHDT and CDR2 YNNKEL come from the germline V gene (reference sequence). The CDR3 runs 14 residues. With 3 bases removed from V and 3 bases from J, the gap between germline ends came to 9 bases. CDR3 in DNA: TGTGCCAGCAGCCATGGCAGGGACAATCAGCCCCAGCATTTT. This encodes CASSHGRDNQPQHF.

V and J are TRBV5-4 and TRBJ2-2; 7 bases align to TRBD1. This CDR3 has 15 residues. Losses at the gene ends were 4 bases for V and 3 bases for J; bases not matched to a gene: 6. Per germline, CDR1 SGHNT and CDR2 YYREEE (reference sequence). The DNA of the CDR3 is TGTGCCAGCAGCCCAACAGGGGTCGACACCGGGGAGCTGTTTTTT. Translating it yields CASSPTGVDTGELFF.

J is TRBJ2-1 and V is TRBV6-2 or TRBV6-3; the D gene is possibly TRBD2 (5 bases). The CDR3 is made up of 16 amino acids. In germline, CDR1 is MNHEY, CDR2 SVGEGT. V was pared by 2 bases and J by 8 bases, with 19 bases between. The CDR3 DNA is TGTGCCAGCAGTTACGGGCTAGCCGTGGGGTCGGATGAGCAGTTCTTC. Its protein is CASSYGLAVGSDEQFF.

This clone was detected a few times. The rearrangement joins TRBV19 to TRBJ2-1; TRBD1 might be the D (6 bases). There are 15 residues in the CDR3. The V end was cut by 7 bases, the J end by 8 bases, with 21 bases between. Germline CDR1 reads LNHDA; CDR2 reads SQIVND (reference sequence). The CDR3 DNA is TGTGCCAGTACTAGGGGGACATTTTATGTATATGAGCAGTTCTTC. Translating it yields CASTRGTFYVYEQFF. Based on the CDR3 plus reference TRBV19 and TRBJ2-1, the full variable domain is DGGITQSPKYLFRKEGQNVTLSCEQNLNHDAMYWYRQDPGQGLRLIYYSQIVNDFQKGDIAEGYSVSREKKESFPLTVTSAQKNPTAFYLCASTRGTFYVYEQFFGPGTRLTVL.

The DNA for the CDR3 is TGTGCCAGCTGGGGGGGGGAAACCCGCCGGCCAGATACGCAGTATTTT. The encoded protein is CASWGGETRRPDTQYF. The J gene is TRBJ2-3, the V gene TRBV2; 7 bases are a match to TRBD2. The CDR3 contains 16 residues. CDR1 is SNHLY and CDR2 is FYNNEI in the germline V gene. The junction had 15 bases not matched to a gene; V was cut back by 8 bases and J by 4 bases.

The chain uses TRBV10-3 and TRBJ1-2; D is possibly TRBD1 (6 bases). The V gene's germline CDR1 is ENHRY and CDR2 SYGVKD. The V end lost 0 bases, the J end lost 4 bases, and 12 bases lay between the germline ends. This CDR3 region has 15 residues. The CDR3, as DNA: TGTGCCATCAGTGAGTCGAGGCAGGGGAGCTATGGCTACACCTTC. It specifies CAISESRQGSYGYTF.

A few counts support this clone. The chain carries TRBV7-7 and TRBJ2-1; 9 bases align to TRBD2. V lost 4 bases to trimming and J lost 6 bases; unmatched junction nucleotides: 4. The CDR3 is made up of 14 amino acids. Germline V CDR1 and CDR2: SSHAT, FNYEAQ (reference sequence). The CDR3 DNA reads TGTGCCAGCAGCTCCGGGACTAGCTCCAATGAGCAGTTCTTC. This encodes CASSSGTSSNEQFF.

This sequence joins TRBV27 and TRBJ2-3, with a tentative D call TRBD2 (6 bases). The CDR3 has 15 amino acids. Looked up from germline, CDR1 is MNHEY and CDR2 is SMNVEV (reference sequence). The V end was cut by 8 bases, the J end by 6 bases, with 21 bases between. The CDR3 DNA reads TGTGCCAGCCCTACCGTGGCGGGACCGAGGGATACGCAGTATTTT. Protein sequence: CASPTVAGPRDTQYF.

The V and J genes are TRBV5-1 and TRBJ2-5, with 10 bases aligning to TRBD1. This CDR3 contains 14 residues. The J segment lost 6 bases and the V segment lost 4 bases, leaving 6 bases of the junction unmatched. Germline CDR1 SGHRS, CDR2 YFSETQ. CDR3 loop: CASSPRTGGQTQYF. In nucleotides, the CDR3 is TGCGCCAGCAGCCCGAGGACAGGGGGACAGACCCAGTACTTC. The entire variable domain, with the rest obtained from reference TRBV5-1 and TRBJ2-5, is as follows: KAGVTQTPRYLIKTRGQQVTLSCSPISGHRSVSWYQQTPGQGLQFLFEYFSETQRNKGNFPGRFSGRQFSNSRSEMNVSTLELGDSALYLCASSPRTGGQTQYFGPGTRLLVL.

The rearrangement uses TRBV18 and TRBJ1-1; 9 bases line up with TRBD1. After removal of 1 base from V and 7 bases from J, the junction contained 1 base not matched to a gene. This CDR3 is 13 amino acids long. Germline V gene lookup returns CDR1 KGHSH and CDR2 LQKENI. CDR3 amino acids: CASSPQDRGEAFF. CDR3 nucleotides: TGTGCCAGCTCACCACAGGACAGGGGTGAAGCTTTCTTT.